This TCR beta chain was captured by sequencing in a study of regulatory T cells in long-lasting Graves disease. The study, taken as a whole, reports: Favoring TRBV28, TRBJ1-2 and TRBJ2-5 was a feature seen in persistent disease.

Time point noted: newly diagnosed GD, antithyroid drugs for less than 3 months. PBMC RNA served as the TCR library source. It was by American Thyroid Association guidelines that Graves' disease was diagnosed. Concerning this clonotype itself: The target antigen is unknown.

J gave up 10 bases and V 1 base, and 7 bases lay outside the gene matches. Germline CDR1 reads LNHNV; CDR2 reads YYDKDF (reference sequence). The CDR3 loop spans 15 amino acids. The TCR beta library used iRepertoire HTBI primers with Arm-PCR amplification of CDR3. In TCRdb, the multiplex PCR reads were re-called with MiXCR into one record per CDR3 protein. The table shows about half a million distinct CDR3 sequences, with approximately 12% occurring only once. These data were likewise used in another study, on T cells in Graves' hyperthyroidism and ophthalmopathy. As that study records: Diagnosis relied on clinical symptoms, serum thyroxine and TRAb, thyroid ultrasound and orbital computed tomography. Initially, a first-round RT-PCR of the TCR CDR3 employed the HTBI primer set.

The chain recombines TRBV15 with TRBJ1-6, with 7 bases matching TRBD1. Here the sequenced sample was peripheral blood mononuclear cells (PBMCs), taken at new diagnosis, from a patient treated with antithyroid drugs. This TCR was recovered from a woman in her twenties or thirties with Graves disease. The CDR3 sequence: CATSRGRQGHSPLHF. The CDR3 DNA follows: TGTGCCACCAGCAGAGGCCGACAGGGTCACTCACCCCTCCACTTT. Complete variable domain (other parts from reference TRBV15 and TRBJ1-6): DAMVIQNPRYQVTQFGKPVTLSCSQTLNHNVMYWYQQKSSQAPKLLFHYYDKDFNNEADTPDNFQSRRPNTSFCFLDIRSPGLGDTAMYLCATSRGRQGHSPLHFGNGTRLTVT.